The 26 T cell receptor beta chains reported below all come from one sample, sequenced in a study of human CD8 memory T cell subsets. A UMI-labeled 5' RACE approach was the method that produced the TCR beta libraries. TCRdb reprocessed the 5' RACE reads, with one entry per CDR3 protein and no DNA. The ten most abundant clones cover roughly 16% of a sample with 9,500 to 11,000 distinct CDR3 sequences. The specimen was CD8+ T cells from PBMCs. The receptors come from a human donor in good health.

This chain joins TRBV11-1 and TRBJ2-1; TCRdb calls TRBD2, which cannot be checked without DNA. Germline assignment: CDR1 SGHAT and CDR2 FQDESV (reference sequence). The CDR3 totals 18 residues. The CDR3 loop is CASSPGGMAGGAYNEQFF.

This chain connects TRBV11-2 to TRBJ1-3. Germline V gene sequence: CDR1 SGHAT, CDR2 FQNNGV. The CDR3 length is 14 residues. This chain's CDR3 is CASSLIGSGNTIYF.

This chain uses TRBV18 with TRBJ2-1; the D gene TCRdb calls, TRBD1, cannot be checked with no DNA. This CDR3 has 14 residues. Germline V gives CDR1 KGHSH, CDR2 LQKENI. CDR3: CASSRSTGVNEQFF. Variable domain in full (rest from reference TRBV18 and TRBJ2-1): NAGVMQNPRHLVRRRGQEARLRCSPMKGHSHVYWYRQLPEEGLKFMVYLQKENIIDESGMPKERFSAEFPKEGPSILRIQQVVRGDSAAYFCASSRSTGVNEQFFGPGTRLTVL.

The gene calls are TRBV6-5 and TRBJ2-6. Germline CDR1 MNHEY, CDR2 SVGAGI. This CDR3 region has 16 residues. CDR3 loop: CASRDVTASGANVLTF.

The chain links TRBV6-5 to TRBJ1-1. Germline V gene sequence: CDR1 MNHEY, CDR2 SVGAGI. CDR3 size: 14 residues. CDR3 residues: CASKPGGDYTEAFF.

This chain uses TRBV28 with TRBJ2-2; without DNA, the TCRdb call of TRBD1 cannot be checked. From germline, CDR1 is MDHEN and CDR2 SYDVKM. This CDR3 contains 17 residues. The chain's CDR3 is CASSFEIGTGLSRELFF. Variable domain in full (rest from reference TRBV28 and TRBJ2-2): DVKVTQSSRYLVKRTGEKVFLECVQDMDHENMFWYRQDPGLGLRLIYFSYDVKMKEKGDIPEGYSVSREKKERFSLILESASTNQTSMYLCASSFEIGTGLSRELFFGEGSRLTVL.

This clonotype ranks as medium-sized in terms of frequency. The gene calls are TRBV20-1 and TRBJ2-1; the TCRdb D gene call, TRBD2, has no DNA to confirm it. Germline values: CDR1 DFQATT, CDR2 SNEGSKA (reference sequence). The CDR3 is made up of 14 amino acids. The chain's CDR3 is CSVPPSGSWDEQFF.

This rearrangement joins TRBV4-1 to TRBJ2-1; TCRdb's assignment of TRBD2 cannot be checked, as there is no DNA. In germline, CDR1 is MGHRA, CDR2 YSYEKL. This CDR3 has 13 residues. Here the CDR3 reads CASSQVGGNEQFF.

The chain links TRBV29-1 to TRBJ1-2; the TCRdb D gene call, TRBD1, has no DNA to confirm it. This CDR3 comprises 14 residues. Germline CDR1 SQVTM, CDR2 ANQGSEA. CDR3 in amino acids: CSVVGEGAVYGYTF.

The chain couples TRBV5-1 to TRBJ1-1; the D call of TRBD1 rests on TCRdb alone, since no DNA is present to check it. The CDR3 is 16 residues long. Germline-derived CDR1 and CDR2 are SGHRS and YFSETQ. CDR3 residues: CASSFTITGDPLGAFF.

The chain is built from TRBV12-3 or TRBV12-4 and TRBJ1-2; as DNA is missing, the TRBD1 call by TCRdb cannot be tested. This CDR3 region has 13 residues. The CDR3 sequence: CASSPTGGYGYTF.

The genes are TRBV5-1 and TRBJ2-5; there is no DNA to check the TCRdb D call of TRBD1. The CDR3 is made up of 11 amino acids. Germline CDR1 is SGHRS and CDR2 is YFSETQ. CDR3 amino acids: CASGPGGAQYF.

The CDR3 is CSVNRGTLAKNIQYF. This rearrangement joins TRBV20-1 to TRBJ2-4; TCRdb names TRBD1, which stays unverified in the absence of DNA. The germline V gene encodes CDR1 DFQATT and CDR2 SNEGSKA (reference sequence). The CDR3 sequence is 15 residues long.

This sequence joins TRBV4-1 and TRBJ1-2. The V gene's germline CDR1 is MGHRA and CDR2 YSYEKL. The CDR3 contains 14 residues. The CDR3 reads CASSQRLDPYGYTF.

The chain joins TRBV11-3 to TRBJ2-3; TCRdb designates TRBD1, a call that cannot be tested without DNA. There are 13 residues in the CDR3. Per the germline V gene, CDR1 is SGHNT and CDR2 is YENEEA. The CDR3 sequence is CASRARVVDTQYF. The whole variable domain, remainder taken from reference TRBV11-3 and TRBJ2-3, is EAGVVQSPRYKIIEKKQPVAFWCNPISGHNTLYWYLQNLGQGPELLIRYENEEAVDDSQLPKDRFSAERLKGVDSTLKIQPAELGDSAVYLCASRARVVDTQYFGPGTRLTVL.

The chain employs TRBV27 and TRBJ2-3; TCRdb reports TRBD1, a call that lacks DNA to check it against. Germline CDR1 is MNHEY and CDR2 is SMNVEV (reference sequence). The CDR3 consists of 17 residues. The CDR3: CASSLDGAPPSTDTQYF.

The chain joins TRBV4-1 to TRBJ2-7. The CDR3 consists of 12 residues. Germline loops: CDR1 MGHRA, CDR2 YSYEKL. The CDR3 loop reads CASSQDPWDQYF.

This chain links TRBV5-1 with TRBJ2-7; TCRdb picks TRBD1, but there is no DNA to check that call. The CDR3 runs 15 residues. Per the germline V gene, CDR1 is SGHRS and CDR2 is YFSETQ. CDR3 sequence reads: CASSLAGTPSYEQYF.

The chain uses TRBV6-6 and TRBJ1-6. Looked up from germline, CDR1 is MNHNY and CDR2 is SVGAGI (reference sequence). The CDR3 spans 18 residues. CDR3 sequence reads: CASSYSEDDPRKDSPLHF.

Here the CDR3 reads CASSQDLAERYANTGELFF. The V call is TRBV3-1, the J call TRBJ2-2. The CDR3 consists of 19 residues. Germline V gene lookup returns CDR1 LGHDT and CDR2 YNNKEL (reference sequence).

The chain combines TRBV10-1 with TRBJ2-3; TCRdb's D gene call, TRBD2, goes unchecked for lack of DNA. Germline V gene data show CDR1 as WNHNN and CDR2 as SYGVQD (reference sequence). This CDR3 has 16 residues. CDR3 loop: CASSESLAGGTDTQYF.

The chain is built from TRBV10-3 and TRBJ2-3; TCRdb outputs TRBD1, but without DNA this stays unchecked. This CDR3 contains 14 residues. Germline CDR1 is ENHRY and CDR2 is SYGVKD. This CDR3 reads CAIARGGGTDTQYF.

Measured by frequency, this clonotype is medium-sized. The CDR3 protein is CASSYATDYEQYF. The genes are TRBV4-1 and TRBJ2-7. CDR3 length: 13 amino acids. Germline V lookup: CDR1 MGHRA, CDR2 YSYEKL.

By frequency, this clonotype registers medium-sized. The rearrangement uses TRBV24-1 and TRBJ1-1. This CDR3 is built from 15 residues. Germline V lookup: CDR1 KGHDR, CDR2 SFDVKD. The CDR3 is CATIFNPAENTEAFF.

This chain uses TRBV28 with TRBJ2-7. The CDR3 covers 12 residues. Germline V gene data show CDR1 as MDHEN and CDR2 as SYDVKM. The CDR3 loop reads CASSFSNYEQYF.

The chain links TRBV29-1 to TRBJ2-1; the TCRdb D gene call, TRBD2, has no DNA to confirm it. Germline values: CDR1 SQVTM, CDR2 ANQGSEA. This CDR3 has 14 amino acids. The CDR3 reads CSVRAGGAYNEQFF.